This TCR beta chain was captured by sequencing in a study of CD8 T cells in Susac syndrome (dated by TCRdb to 2018 to 2020). General notes on the study: Repertoire sequencing was used to test whether CD8+ T cell activation and differentiation in Susac syndrome was antigen driven. The clonality of the CD8+ T cell repertoire was compared across approximately 11 healthy donors, around 14 Susac syndrome patients and under 18 multiple sclerosis patients. Paper-wide results and their limitations: The number of individuals in the TCR sequencing and HLA analysis was recognized as being relatively small.

About this clonotype: This receptor's antigen is unknown. No quality values exist for individual bases; no much larger clone is one base distant.

Reading the germline V gene (reference sequence) gives CDR1 DFQATT and CDR2 SNEGSKA. Its CDR3 holds 14 amino acids, cysteine through phenylalanine. Only CDR3 DNA remains: 42 bases, in frame from the first base. The germline V and J ends show losses of 4 bases and 7 bases respectively, and no gene match explains 8 bases of the junction. RNA was extracted with the RNeasy kit and 0.5 to 1 ug was reverse transcribed using random hexamers. The immunoSEQ multiplex PCR assay, which covers 54 Vbeta and 13 Jbeta segments, was used to amplify TCR beta CDR3 regions. Bias from PCR amplification was corrected by using a synthetic template baseline for primer optimization and for computational correction. Per the original workflow: Reads were annotated to V, D and J genes per IMGT and analyzed with immunoSEQ Analyzer, keeping only productive sequences. To calculate clonality, Shannon entropy was normalized by log2 of the number of productive unique sequences and then subtracted from one. Public and private clones were assessed among the 100 most prevalent clones of each patient and control. Clones were defined as Susac-specific when absent from the healthy and MS cohorts, from about 1,100 published viral clones and from other ImmuneACCESS disease sequences. TCRdb reprocessing: public reads trimmed at Q25 with fastp, clones called with MiXCR, in-frame beta chains kept. Each entry merges the rows of one CDR3 protein and shows their most common DNA and genes. The V and J calls and clone size are TCRdb's, not the authors'. This sample holds about 100,000 distinct CDR3 sequences; around 93% were observed only once. Less than 0.35% of the sample is held by the ten biggest clonotypes.

Peripheral blood CD8+ and CD4+ T cells from healthy donors, Susac syndrome patients and multiple sclerosis patients were profiled using high-throughput TCR beta sequencing. Healthy donors were age- and sex-matched controls. Bulk CD8+ and CD4+ T cells were purified by magnetic negative isolation, while CD8+ TEMRA cells were enriched using FACS. Blood was collected in EDTA tubes and processed within 24 hours, with PBMCs isolated through density gradient centrifugation. PBMCs intended for TCR sequencing were cryopreserved in liquid nitrogen and were subsequently thawed in a 37 degrees C water bath. A purity of at least 90% was achieved for sorted or isolated CD4+, CD8+ and CD8+ TEMRA cells.

The V gene is TRBV20-1 and the J gene is TRBJ1-2, with 11 junctional bases fitting TRBD1. The clonotype comes from a human donor in good health. Material for sequencing was CD8+ T cells from PBMCs. Here is the DNA: TGCAGTGCTATGACGGGACAGGGGGAGGTTGGCTACACCTTC. Translated, it gives CSAMTGQGEVGYTF.